Below, 13 T cell receptor beta chains from the same sample are listed, as sequenced in a study of blood T cells in healthy people across ages. It was with a sample-barcoded 5' primer and a J-beta primer mix that a second PCR of roughly 7 to 12 cycles was run. TCRdb reprocessed the 5' RACE reads with MiXCR, giving one entry per CDR3 protein. The table includes approximately 800,000 distinct CDR3 sequences, roughly 64% detected once. The sequencing input was blood. These receptors were taken from a young man in good health.

This clonotype appeared a few times. The chain carries TRBV14 and TRBJ2-5, with no clear D. The V end lost 4 bases, the J end lost 3 bases, and 9 bases lay between the germline ends. The CDR3 contains 13 residues. Germline lookup yields CDR1 SGHDN and CDR2 FVKESK. The CDR3 here is CASSRFTEETQYF. The DNA of the CDR3 is TGTGCCAGCAGCCGATTCACAGAAGAGACCCAGTACTTC. Variable domain in full (rest from reference TRBV14 and TRBJ2-5): EAGVTQFPSHSVIEKGQTVTLRCDPISGHDNLYWYRRVMGKEIKFLLHFVKESKQDESGMPNNRFLAERTGGTYSTLKVQPAELEDSGVYFCASSRFTEETQYFGPGTRLLVL.

This chain uses TRBV2 with TRBJ2-1; 10 nucleotides line up with TRBD2. There are 14 residues in the CDR3. Germline V gene data show CDR1 as SNHLY and CDR2 as FYNNEI. The V and J ends lost 8 bases and 6 bases, in that order; junction bases with no gene match: 7. The CDR3 sequence is CASQRTSGINEQFF. Written as DNA, the CDR3 is TGTGCCAGCCAAAGGACTAGCGGAATCAATGAGCAGTTCTTC.

This clonotype was seen just once. The rearrangement joins TRBV7-9 to TRBJ2-2; 7 bases align to TRBD2. In germline, CDR1 is SEHNR, CDR2 FQNEAQ (reference sequence). The V and J ends lost 6 bases and 1 base, in that order; junction bases with no gene match: 5. The CDR3 loop spans 15 amino acids. CDR3 protein: CASSLTSENTGELFF. In nucleotides, the CDR3 is TGTGCCAGCAGTTTAACTAGCGAGAACACCGGGGAGCTGTTTTTT.

This clonotype has a handful of counts. J is TRBJ2-7 and V is TRBV6-5, with TRBD2 matching over 9 bases. J was trimmed by 4 bases and V by 6 bases; bases with no gene match: 4. In germline, CDR1 is MNHEY, CDR2 SVGAGI. This CDR3 is 13 amino acids long. This CDR3 is CASRSSGAYEQYF. The DNA of the CDR3 is TGTGCCAGCAGGTCTAGCGGGGCTTACGAGCAGTACTTC.

The chain's CDR3 is CASGPTGGTITEAFF. DNA of the CDR3: TGTGCTAGTGGTCCCACGGGGGGTACAATCACTGAAGCTTTCTTT. The J gene is TRBJ1-1, the V gene TRBV12-5; a possible D gene is TRBD1 (5 bases). This CDR3 comprises 15 residues. The germline V gene encodes CDR1 LGHNT and CDR2 FRNRAP. Deletions cut 5 bases from V and 4 bases from J, with 17 bases between.

The gene calls are TRBV20-1 and TRBJ2-1; 9 bases are shared with TRBD2. Germline values: CDR1 DFQATT, CDR2 SNEGSKA (reference sequence). The CDR3 has 15 amino acids. After removal of 5 bases from V and 6 bases from J, the junction contained 11 bases not matched to a gene. Written as DNA, the CDR3 is TGCAGTGCTTTCCCCGGGACTAGCATTACCAATGAGCAGTTCTTC. Amino acids: CSAFPGTSITNEQFF.

CDR3 protein: CAIGGGLEVYEQYF. The CDR3 bases are TGTGCCATCGGGGGGGGCCTGGAGGTCTACGAGCAGTACTTC. The chain links TRBV10-3 to TRBJ2-7; D might be TRBD2 (7 bases). Germline V gene sequence: CDR1 ENHRY, CDR2 SYGVKD. Trimming left V 8 bases short and J 3 bases short, with 17 bases between. This CDR3 is 14 amino acids long.

The chain employs TRBV7-8 and TRBJ2-1; 9 bases fit TRBD2. The ends lost 2 bases at V and 2 bases at J; junction bases unmatched: 10. The CDR3 has 18 amino acids. In germline, CDR1 is SGHVS, CDR2 FQNEAQ. CDR3 amino acids: CASSLILAGNLPYNEQFF. The CDR3 DNA reads as TGTGCCAGCAGCTTAATTCTAGCGGGGAACCTCCCCTACAATGAGCAGTTCTTC.

The genes are TRBV7-9 and TRBJ1-2; unclear D gene. Trimming stripped 7 bases from V and 2 bases from J, with 14 bases between. The CDR3 runs 14 residues. Germline V CDR1 and CDR2: SEHNR, FQNEAQ (reference sequence). CDR3 residues: CASNLWTGNYGYTF. The CDR3 DNA is TGTGCCAGCAACCTTTGGACGGGGAACTATGGCTACACCTTC.

A few counts support this clonotype. The J gene is TRBJ2-7, the V gene TRBV5-1; either TRBD1 or TRBD2 may supply D (5 bases each). The ends were cut back, 7 bases at V and 7 bases at J, with 21 bases in the middle. CDR3 length equals 14 residues. Germline V CDR1 and CDR2: SGHRS, YFSETQ. CDR3 residues: CASAMWDLEGEQYF. The DNA for the CDR3 is TGCGCCAGCGCCATGTGGGACCTCGAGGGAGAGCAGTACTTC.

The chain has TRBV19 and TRBJ1-5; 11 nucleotides agree with TRBD1. Germline values: CDR1 LNHDA, CDR2 SQIVND (reference sequence). This CDR3 is built from 17 residues. V was clipped by 7 bases and J by 0 bases; unmatched bases: 8. The DNA for the CDR3 is TGTGCCAGTACCGGGACAGGGGGTGATTATAGCAATCAGCCCCAGCATTTT. Translating it yields CASTGTGGDYSNQPQHF.

This clonotype has a single count. The chain joins TRBV30 to TRBJ1-2; D is unclear. Germline CDR1 reads GTSNPN; CDR2 reads SVGIG (reference sequence). The CDR3 totals 11 residues. Deletions cut 0 bases from V and 7 bases from J, with 6 bases between. CDR3 DNA sequence: TGTGCCTGGAGTGTACATCGTGGCTACACCTTC. Its protein is CAWSVHRGYTF.

The V call is TRBV7-2, the J call TRBJ2-6; TRBD1 matches 7 bases. The CDR3 sequence is 18 residues long. With V trimmed by 5 bases and J by 3 bases, 13 bases remained unmatched. Germline CDR1 reads SGHTA; CDR2 reads FQGNSA. The CDR3 DNA reads as TGTGCCAGCAGCCCGCAACAGGGGTATGCGTTTGGGGCCAACGTCCTGACTTTC. Translating it yields CASSPQQGYAFGANVLTF.